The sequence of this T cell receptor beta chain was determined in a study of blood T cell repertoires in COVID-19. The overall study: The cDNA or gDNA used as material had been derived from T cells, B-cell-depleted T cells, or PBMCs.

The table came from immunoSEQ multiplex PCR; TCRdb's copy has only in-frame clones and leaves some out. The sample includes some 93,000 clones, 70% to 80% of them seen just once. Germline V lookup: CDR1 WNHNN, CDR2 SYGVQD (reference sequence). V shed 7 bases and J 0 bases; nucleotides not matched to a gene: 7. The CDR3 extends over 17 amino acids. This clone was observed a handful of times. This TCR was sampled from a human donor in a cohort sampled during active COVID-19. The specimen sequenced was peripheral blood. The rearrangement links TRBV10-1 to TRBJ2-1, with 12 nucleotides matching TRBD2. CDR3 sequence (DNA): TGCGCCAGCACCGAACGGACTAGCGGGACCTCCTACAATGAGCAGTTCTTC. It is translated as CASTERTSGTSYNEQFF.